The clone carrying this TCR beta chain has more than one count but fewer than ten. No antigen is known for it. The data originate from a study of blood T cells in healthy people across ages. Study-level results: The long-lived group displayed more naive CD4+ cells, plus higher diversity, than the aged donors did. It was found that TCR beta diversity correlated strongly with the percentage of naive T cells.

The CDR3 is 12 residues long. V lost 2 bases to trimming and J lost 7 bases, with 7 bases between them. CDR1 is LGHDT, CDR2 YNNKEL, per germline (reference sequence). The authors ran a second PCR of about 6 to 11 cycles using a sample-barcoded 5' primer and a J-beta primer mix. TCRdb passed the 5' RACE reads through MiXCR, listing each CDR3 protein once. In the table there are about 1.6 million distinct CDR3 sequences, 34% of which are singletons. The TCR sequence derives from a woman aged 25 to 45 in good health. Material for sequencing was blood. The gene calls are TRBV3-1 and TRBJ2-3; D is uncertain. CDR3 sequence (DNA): TGTGCCAGCAGCCAACTTATCCATACGCAGTATTTT. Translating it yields CASSQLIHTQYF.